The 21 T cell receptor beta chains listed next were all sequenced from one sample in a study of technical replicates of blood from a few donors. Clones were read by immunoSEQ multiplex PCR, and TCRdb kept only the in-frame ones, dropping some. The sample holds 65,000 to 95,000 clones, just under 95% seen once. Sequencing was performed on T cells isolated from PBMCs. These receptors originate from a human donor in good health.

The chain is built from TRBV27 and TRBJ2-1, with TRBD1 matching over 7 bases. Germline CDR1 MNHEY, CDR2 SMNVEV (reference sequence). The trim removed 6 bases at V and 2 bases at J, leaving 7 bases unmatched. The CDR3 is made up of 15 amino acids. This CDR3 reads CASSLTGVPYNEQFF. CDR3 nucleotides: TGTGCCAGCAGCTTAACAGGGGTCCCCTACAATGAGCAGTTCTTC.

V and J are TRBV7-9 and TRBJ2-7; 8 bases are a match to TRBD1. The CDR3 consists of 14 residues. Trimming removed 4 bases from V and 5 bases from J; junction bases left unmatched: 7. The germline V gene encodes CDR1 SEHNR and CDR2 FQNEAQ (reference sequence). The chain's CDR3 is CASSSTGVSNEQYF. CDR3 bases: TGTGCCAGCAGCTCGACAGGGGTAAGCAACGAGCAGTACTTC.

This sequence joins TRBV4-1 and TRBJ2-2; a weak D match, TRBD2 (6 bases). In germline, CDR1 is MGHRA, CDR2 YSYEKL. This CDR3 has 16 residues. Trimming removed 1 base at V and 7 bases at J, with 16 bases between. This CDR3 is CASSQGLAGLGGELFF. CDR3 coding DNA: TGCGCCAGCAGCCAAGGCCTCGCGGGATTGGGCGGGGAGCTGTTTTTT.

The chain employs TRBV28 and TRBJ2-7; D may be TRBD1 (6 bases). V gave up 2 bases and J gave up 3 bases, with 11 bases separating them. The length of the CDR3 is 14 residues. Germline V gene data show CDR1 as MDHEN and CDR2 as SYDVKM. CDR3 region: CASSLGQIRYEQYF. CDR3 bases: TGTGCCAGCAGTTTAGGACAGATACGCTACGAGCAGTACTTC.

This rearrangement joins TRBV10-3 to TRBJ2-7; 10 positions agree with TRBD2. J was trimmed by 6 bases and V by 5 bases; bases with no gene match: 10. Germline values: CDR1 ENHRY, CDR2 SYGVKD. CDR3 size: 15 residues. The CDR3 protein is CAISPDLAGVGEQYF. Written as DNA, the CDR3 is TGTGCCATCAGTCCCGACCTAGCGGGAGTTGGCGAGCAGTACTTC.

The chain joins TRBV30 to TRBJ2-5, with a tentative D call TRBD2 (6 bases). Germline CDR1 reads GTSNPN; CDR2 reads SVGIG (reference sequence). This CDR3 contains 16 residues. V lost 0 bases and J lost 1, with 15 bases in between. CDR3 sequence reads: CAWSVQGAGSQETQYF. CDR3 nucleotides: TGTGCCTGGAGTGTTCAAGGAGCGGGCTCCCAAGAGACCCAGTACTTC.

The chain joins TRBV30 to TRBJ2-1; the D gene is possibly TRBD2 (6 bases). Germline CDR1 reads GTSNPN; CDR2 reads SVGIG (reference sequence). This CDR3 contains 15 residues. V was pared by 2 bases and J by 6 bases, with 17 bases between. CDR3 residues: CAWSRGSLVVNEQFF. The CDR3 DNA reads TGTGCCTGGAGTCGGGGGAGCTTAGTGGTCAATGAGCAGTTCTTC.

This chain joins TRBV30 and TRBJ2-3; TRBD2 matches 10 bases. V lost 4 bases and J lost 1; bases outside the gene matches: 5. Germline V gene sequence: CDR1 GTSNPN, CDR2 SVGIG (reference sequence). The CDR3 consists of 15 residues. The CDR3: CAWIPGTSGTDTQYF. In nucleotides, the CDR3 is TGTGCCTGGATCCCTGGGACTAGCGGCACAGATACGCAGTATTTT. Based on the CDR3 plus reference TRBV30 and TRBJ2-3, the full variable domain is SQTIHQWPATLVQPVGSPLSLECTVEGTSNPNLYWYRQAAGRGLQLLFYSVGIGQISSEVPQNLSASRPQDRQFILSSKKLLLSDSGFYLCAWIPGTSGTDTQYFGPGTRLTVL.

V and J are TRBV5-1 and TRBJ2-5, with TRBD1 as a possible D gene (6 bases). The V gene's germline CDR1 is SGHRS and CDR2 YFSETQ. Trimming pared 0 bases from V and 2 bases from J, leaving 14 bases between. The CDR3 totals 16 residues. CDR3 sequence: CASSLVGGRGQETQYF. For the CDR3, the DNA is TGCGCCAGCAGCTTGGTAGGAGGCAGGGGACAAGAGACCCAGTACTTC.

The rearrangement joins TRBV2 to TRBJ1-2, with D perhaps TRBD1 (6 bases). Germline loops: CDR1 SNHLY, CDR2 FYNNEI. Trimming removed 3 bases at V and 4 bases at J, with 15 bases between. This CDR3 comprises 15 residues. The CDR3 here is CASSEGAQAPYGYTF. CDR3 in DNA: TGTGCCAGCAGTGAGGGGGCCCAAGCCCCCTATGGCTACACCTTC. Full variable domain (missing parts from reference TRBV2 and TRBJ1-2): EPEVTQTPSHQVTQMGQEVILRCVPISNHLYFYWYRQILGQKVEFLVSFYNNEISEKSEIFDDQFSVERPDGSNFTLKIRSTKLEDSAMYFCASSEGAQAPYGYTFGSGTRLTVV.

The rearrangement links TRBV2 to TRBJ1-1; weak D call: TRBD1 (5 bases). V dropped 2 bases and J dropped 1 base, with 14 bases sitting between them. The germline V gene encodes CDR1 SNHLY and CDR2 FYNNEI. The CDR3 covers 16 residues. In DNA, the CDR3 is TGTGCCAGCAGTGAATCGGGGGGGGGTGGGAACACTGAAGCTTTCTTT. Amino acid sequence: CASSESGGGGNTEAFF.

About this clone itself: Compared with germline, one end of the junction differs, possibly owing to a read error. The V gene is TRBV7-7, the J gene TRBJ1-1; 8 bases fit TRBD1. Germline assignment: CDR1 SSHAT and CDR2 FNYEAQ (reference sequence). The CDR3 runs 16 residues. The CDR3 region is CASSAIDRGVNTEAFF. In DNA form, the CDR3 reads TGTGCTAGCAGCGCCATTGACAGGGGCGTTAACACTGAAGCTTTCTTT.

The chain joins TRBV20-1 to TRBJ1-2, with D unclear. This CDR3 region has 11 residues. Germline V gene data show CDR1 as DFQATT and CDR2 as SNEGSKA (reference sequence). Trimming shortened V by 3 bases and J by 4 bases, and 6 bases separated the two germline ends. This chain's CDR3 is CSASYGYGYTF. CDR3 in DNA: TGCAGTGCTAGTTACGGCTATGGCTACACCTTC.

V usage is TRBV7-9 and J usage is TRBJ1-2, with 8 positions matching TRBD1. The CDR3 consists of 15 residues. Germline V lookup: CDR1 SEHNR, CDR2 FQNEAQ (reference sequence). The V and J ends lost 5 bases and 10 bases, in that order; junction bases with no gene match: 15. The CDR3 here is CASSLLKTGEADYTF. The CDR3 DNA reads TGTGCCAGCAGCCTACTCAAGACAGGGGAAGCCGACTACACCTTC.

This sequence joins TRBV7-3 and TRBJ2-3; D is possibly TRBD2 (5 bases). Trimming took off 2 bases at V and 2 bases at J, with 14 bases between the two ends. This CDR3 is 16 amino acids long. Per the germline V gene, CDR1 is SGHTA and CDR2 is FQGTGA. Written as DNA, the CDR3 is TGTGCCAGCAGCTTAGTAGGGAGATTTTACACAGATACGCAGTATTTT. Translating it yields CASSLVGRFYTDTQYF. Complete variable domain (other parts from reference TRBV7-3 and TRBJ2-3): GAGVSQTPSNKVTEKGKYVELRCDPISGHTALYWYRQSLGQGPEFLIYFQGTGAADDSGLPNDRFFAVRPEGSVSTLKIQRTERGDSAVYLCASSLVGRFYTDTQYFGPGTRLTVL.

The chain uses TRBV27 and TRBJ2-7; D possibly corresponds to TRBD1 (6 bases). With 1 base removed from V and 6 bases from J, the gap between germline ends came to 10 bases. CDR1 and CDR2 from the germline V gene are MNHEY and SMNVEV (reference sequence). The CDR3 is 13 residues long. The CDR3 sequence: CASSLWSGVEQYF. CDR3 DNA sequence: TGTGCCAGCAGTTTATGGTCAGGGGTCGAGCAGTACTTC.

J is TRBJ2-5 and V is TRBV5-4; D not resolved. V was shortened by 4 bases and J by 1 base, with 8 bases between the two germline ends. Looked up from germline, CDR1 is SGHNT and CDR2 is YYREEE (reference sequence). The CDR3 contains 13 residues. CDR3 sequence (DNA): TGTGCCAGCAGCCTTGTAGCCCAAGAGACCCAGTACTTC. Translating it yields CASSLVAQETQYF.

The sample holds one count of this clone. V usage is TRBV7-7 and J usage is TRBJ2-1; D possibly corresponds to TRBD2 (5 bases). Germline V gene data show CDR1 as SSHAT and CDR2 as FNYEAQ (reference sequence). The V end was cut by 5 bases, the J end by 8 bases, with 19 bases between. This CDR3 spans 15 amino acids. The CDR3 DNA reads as TGTGCCAGCAGCGTATGGCAAGCGGTAGGCGATGAGCAGTTCTTC. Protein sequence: CASSVWQAVGDEQFF.

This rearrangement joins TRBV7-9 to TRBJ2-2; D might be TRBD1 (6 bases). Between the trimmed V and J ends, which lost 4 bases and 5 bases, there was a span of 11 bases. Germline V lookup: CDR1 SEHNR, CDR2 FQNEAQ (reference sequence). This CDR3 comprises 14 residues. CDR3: CASSSRTGTGELFF. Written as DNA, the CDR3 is TGTGCCAGCAGCTCACGCACAGGGACCGGGGAGCTGTTTTTT.

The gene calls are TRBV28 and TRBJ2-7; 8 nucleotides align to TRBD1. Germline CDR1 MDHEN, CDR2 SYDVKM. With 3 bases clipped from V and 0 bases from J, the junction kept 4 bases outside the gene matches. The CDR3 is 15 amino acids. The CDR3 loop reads CASSFWDRTSYEQYF. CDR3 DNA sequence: TGTGCCAGCAGTTTTTGGGACAGGACCTCCTACGAGCAGTACTTC.

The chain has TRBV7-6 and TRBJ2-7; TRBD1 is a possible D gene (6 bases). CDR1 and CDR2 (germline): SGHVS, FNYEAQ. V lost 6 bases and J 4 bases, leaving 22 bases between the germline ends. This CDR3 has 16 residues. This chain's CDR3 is CASSSPLDSSPYEQYF. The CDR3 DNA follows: TGTGCCAGCAGTTCACCACTGGACAGCAGCCCATACGAGCAGTACTTC.